This T cell receptor beta chain is drawn from a study of CD8+ T cells in alopecia areata. In each case, RNA was isolated and then reverse transcribed into cDNA as the sequencing template. Method: immunoSEQ multiplex PCR; TCRdb's copy keeps in-frame clones and lacks some. The sample shows 250,000 or so clones, under 80% of them seen only once. The receptor comes from a human donor with alopecia areata. The specimen comprised CD4+ T cells sorted from blood, sampled at week 0.

The CDR3 protein is CASSQELGEDTGELFF. The CDR3 DNA sequence: TGCGCCAGCAGCCAAGAACTGGGCGAGGACACCGGGGAGCTGTTTTTT. V is TRBV4-3 and J is TRBJ2-2; D not certain. V lost 0 bases to trimming and J lost 3 bases, with 11 bases between them. The CDR3 is 16 residues long. From germline, CDR1 is LGHNA and CDR2 YSLEER.